A single sample is the source of the 24 T cell receptor beta chains below, sequenced in a study of identical twins. Each CDR3 protein gets one entry after TCRdb re-called the 5' RACE reads with MiXCR. The sample yields hundreds of thousands of distinct CDR3 sequences, roughly 6% seen once. The sequencing sample was made of naive T cells sorted from blood. Receptor source: a man between 18 and 35 years old in good health.

This clonotype appeared a few times. This chain joins TRBV2 and TRBJ1-2; TRBD1 agrees at 7 bases. Germline V gene sequence: CDR1 SNHLY, CDR2 FYNNEI. V gave up 4 bases and J gave up 4 bases; unmatched junction bases: 6. The CDR3 contains 14 residues. The CDR3 loop is CASSGRDRSYGYTF. CDR3 in DNA: TGTGCCAGCAGTGGGCGGGACAGATCCTATGGCTACACCTTC.

The chain joins TRBV14 to TRBJ2-2; D not resolved. The CDR3 covers 13 residues. The V gene lost 2 bases and the J gene lost 3 bases, with 4 bases spanning the gap. Germline CDR1 reads SGHDN; CDR2 reads FVKESK. CDR3 coding DNA: TGTGCCAGCAGCCAATATTACACCGGGGAGCTGTTTTTT. It is translated as CASSQYYTGELFF.

Of note for this clonotype: The junction departs from germline at one end; a sequencing error may be responsible. The CDR3 DNA is TGCGCCAGCAGCTTGGAGGTTGGGCAGCTGGCGGATTTT. Translating gives CASSLEVGQLADF. The chain carries TRBV5-1 and TRBJ2-3; D not certain. The germline gives CDR1 SGHRS, CDR2 YFSETQ. This CDR3 comprises 13 residues.

This clonotype was counted many times. V gene TRBV29-1 combines with J gene TRBJ1-2; unclear D gene. Germline CDR1 reads SQVTM; CDR2 reads ANQGSEA. The V gene lost 4 bases and the J gene lost 8 bases, with 5 bases spanning the gap. The CDR3 runs to 9 residues. CDR3 in amino acids: CSVVGGYTF. In nucleotides, the CDR3 is TGCAGCGTTGTCGGAGGCTACACCTTC.

The chain couples TRBV12-3 or TRBV12-4 to TRBJ1-1; D possibly corresponds to TRBD1 (6 bases). Trimming took off 5 bases at V and 4 bases at J, with 14 bases between the two ends. CDR3 length: 14 amino acids. CDR3 DNA sequence: TGTGCCAGCAGTAAAATACAGGGTTTCACTGAAGCTTTCTTT. Its translation: CASSKIQGFTEAFF.

The chain recombines TRBV5-6 with TRBJ2-5; 8 positions match TRBD2. The V and J ends lost 5 bases and 5 bases, in that order; junction bases with no gene match: 5. Germline CDR1 is SGHDT and CDR2 is YYEEEE. The CDR3 consists of 13 residues. The CDR3 loop reads CASRTQRGETQYF. DNA for the CDR3: TGTGCCAGCAGGACCCAGCGGGGGGAGACCCAGTACTTC.

This clonotype turned up a few times. The chain joins TRBV7-9 to TRBJ1-1; 7 bases are a match to TRBD1. This CDR3 is built from 15 residues. Germline loops: CDR1 SEHNR, CDR2 FQNEAQ (reference sequence). The J segment lost 2 bases and the V segment lost 5 bases, leaving 8 bases of the junction unmatched. The CDR3 spells CASSTAGTANTEAFF. The CDR3 DNA sequence: TGTGCCAGCAGCACCGCCGGGACAGCCAACACTGAAGCTTTCTTT.

The rearrangement joins TRBV4-2 to TRBJ2-1, with TRBD2 matching 7 bases. J lost 0 bases, V lost 2 bases, and 4 bases had no gene match. Germline V gene data show CDR1 as LGHNA and CDR2 as YNFKEQ. The CDR3 is 16 residues long. CDR3 DNA sequence: TGTGCCAGCAGCCAAATACTAGCGAACTCCTACAATGAGCAGTTCTTC. Its protein product is CASSQILANSYNEQFF.

This clonotype has a handful of counts. This chain links TRBV6-1 with TRBJ2-5, with D perhaps matching TRBD2 (6 bases). Trimming pared 7 bases from V and 5 bases from J, leaving 11 bases between. CDR3 size: 12 residues. Germline V gene data show CDR1 as MNHNS and CDR2 as SASEGT. CDR3 bases: TGTGCCAGCAAGTGGAGCGGGGAGACCCAGTACTTC. This codes for CASKWSGETQYF.

This clonotype showed up just a few times. This sequence joins TRBV5-1 and TRBJ1-2; no reliable D call. From germline, CDR1 is SGHRS and CDR2 YFSETQ. This CDR3 is built from 14 residues. V lost 4 bases, J lost 8 bases, and 18 bases lay in between. This CDR3 reads CASSADSLSWGYTF. Written as DNA, the CDR3 is TGCGCCAGCAGCGCGGACTCCCTCTCATGGGGCTACACCTTC.

This clonotype was seen a few times. This chain connects TRBV19 to TRBJ1-6; tentatively, D is TRBD1 (6 bases). CDR3 length: 14 amino acids. With 2 bases removed from V and 11 bases from J, the gap between germline ends came to 13 bases. Germline CDR1 is LNHDA and CDR2 is SQIVND (reference sequence). Written as DNA, the CDR3 is TGTGCCAGTAGTATAAGGGGGGGCAAGGCACCCCTCCACTTT. Encoded protein: CASSIRGGKAPLHF.

This clonotype was counted between two and nine times. V usage is TRBV30 and J usage is TRBJ1-1; D call uncertain. Trimming took 0 bases from V and 1 from J, leaving 6 bases between them. This CDR3 comprises 13 residues. The V gene's germline CDR1 is GTSNPN and CDR2 SVGIG (reference sequence). The CDR3 here is CAWSVNSNTEAFF. The DNA of the CDR3 is TGTGCCTGGAGTGTAAACTCGAACACTGAAGCTTTCTTT.

This clonotype was found a few times. The chain is built from TRBV14 and TRBJ2-3, with D unresolved. The germline V gene has CDR1 SGHDN and CDR2 FVKESK. The CDR3 length is 10 residues. Trimming shortened V by 2 bases and J by 7 bases, and 1 base separated the two germline ends. The chain's CDR3 is CASSQYTQYF. CDR3 in DNA: TGTGCCAGCAGCCAATATACGCAGTATTTT.

This clonotype was seen at least ten times. V usage is TRBV25-1 and J usage is TRBJ2-2; no clear D gene. The CDR3 consists of 14 residues. V lost 4 bases and J lost 0, with 6 bases in between. The V gene's germline CDR1 is MGHDK and CDR2 SYGVNS. The CDR3 coding sequence is TGTGCCAGCAGTGCCCGCGCGAACACCGGGGAGCTGTTTTTT. Amino acid sequence: CASSARANTGELFF.

This clonotype showed up many times. The rearrangement links TRBV19 to TRBJ2-3, with 8 bases aligning to TRBD1. From germline, CDR1 is LNHDA and CDR2 SQIVND (reference sequence). The J segment lost 1 base and the V segment lost 5 bases, leaving 14 bases of the junction unmatched. This CDR3 has 18 amino acids. CDR3 coding DNA: TGTGCCAGTAGTCTGACAGGGGAGCGGGCCAGGGGCACAGATACGCAGTATTTT. This gives the protein CASSLTGERARGTDTQYF.

The table lists this clonotype with many counts. J is TRBJ1-5 and V is TRBV12-3 or TRBV12-4; a possible D gene is TRBD1 (5 bases). Trimming took off 6 bases at V and 0 bases at J, with 12 bases between the two ends. The CDR3 runs to 15 residues. Written as DNA, the CDR3 is TGTGCCAGCAGGCAGGGAGGAGGTAGCAATCAGCCCCAGCATTTT. Its translation: CASRQGGGSNQPQHF.

As for this clonotype: A much larger clone lies one base from this, so it may be a read error. The CDR3 reads CASSLIGGSEGEQYF. The CDR3 DNA follows: TGTGCCAGCAGTTTAATCGGCGGGAGCGAGGGTGAGCAGTACTTC. The chain has TRBV28 and TRBJ2-1; 7 nucleotides align to TRBD2. Near its end, the DNA agrees better with TRBJ2-7, so the J call may be wrong. In germline, CDR1 is MDHEN, CDR2 SYDVKM. The CDR3 contains 15 residues.

This clonotype was observed at least ten times. The gene calls are TRBV5-1 and TRBJ2-1; TRBD2 agrees at 7 bases. The V and J ends lost 3 bases and 1 base, in that order; junction bases with no gene match: 7. Per germline, CDR1 SGHRS and CDR2 YFSETQ. This CDR3 spans 16 amino acids. As DNA, the CDR3 is TGCGCCAGCAGCTCCGGAACTAGCGCGTCCTACAATGAGCAGTTCTTC. Protein sequence: CASSSGTSASYNEQFF.

The chain is built from TRBV4-2 and TRBJ2-5; TRBD2 matches at 10 bases. Trimming at V came to 0 bases and at J to 6 bases, leaving 10 bases not matched to a gene. The CDR3 has 17 residues. In germline, CDR1 is LGHNA, CDR2 YNFKEQ. The CDR3 here is CASSQEGSVAGGQTQYF. For the CDR3, the DNA is TGTGCCAGCAGCCAAGAGGGGTCGGTAGCGGGAGGCCAGACCCAGTACTTC.

Only a few counts were recorded for this clonotype. The rearrangement joins TRBV29-1 to TRBJ1-1, with D perhaps TRBD1 (5 bases). The length of the CDR3 is 12 residues. V was clipped by 4 bases and J by 11 bases, with 17 bases between them. Germline V gives CDR1 SQVTM, CDR2 ANQGSEA. This CDR3 reads CSVGQGSGVAFF. In nucleotides, the CDR3 is TGCAGCGTTGGTCAGGGTTCGGGAGTCGCTTTCTTT.

The DNA for the CDR3 is TGTGCCAGCAGTTTGATACAGGGCGTCGTCGATGAGCAGTTCTTC. It encodes CASSLIQGVVDEQFF. V usage is TRBV12-3 or TRBV12-4 and J usage is TRBJ2-1; possibly TRBD1 for D (6 bases). Deletions cut 3 bases from V and 8 bases from J, with 17 bases between. The CDR3 length is 15 residues.

V is TRBV20-1 and J is TRBJ2-2, with D perhaps TRBD2 (6 bases). The CDR3 loop spans 14 amino acids. V lost 7 bases and J lost 2, with 14 bases in between. The germline V gene encodes CDR1 DFQATT and CDR2 SNEGSKA (reference sequence). As DNA, the CDR3 is TGCAGTGGGACTAAGTTCGAAAACACCGGGGAGCTGTTTTTT. Amino acid sequence: CSGTKFENTGELFF.

V usage is TRBV19 and J usage is TRBJ1-2, with TRBD1 matching 7 bases. The CDR3 runs 16 residues. Germline CDR1 is LNHDA and CDR2 is SQIVND (reference sequence). The V and J ends lost 3 bases and 5 bases, in that order; junction bases with no gene match: 12. CDR3 region: CASSIRPGQQSYGYTF. DNA for the CDR3: TGTGCCAGTAGTATTAGACCGGGACAGCAGTCTTATGGCTACACCTTC.

This clonotype occurred many times. The V call is TRBV25-1, the J call TRBJ2-5; D is uncertain. This CDR3 region has 12 residues. Trimming took off 2 bases at V and 3 bases at J, with 4 bases between the two ends. Germline-derived CDR1 and CDR2 are MGHDK and SYGVNS. CDR3 nucleotide sequence: TGTGCCAGCAGTGAAAACGAAGAGACCCAGTACTTC. It codes for CASSENEETQYF. Complete variable domain (other parts from reference TRBV25-1 and TRBJ2-5): EADIYQTPRYLVIGTGKKITLECSQTMGHDKMYWYQQDPGMELHLIHYSYGVNSTEKGDLSSESTVSRIRTEHFPLTLESARPSHTSQYLCASSENEETQYFGPGTRLLVL.